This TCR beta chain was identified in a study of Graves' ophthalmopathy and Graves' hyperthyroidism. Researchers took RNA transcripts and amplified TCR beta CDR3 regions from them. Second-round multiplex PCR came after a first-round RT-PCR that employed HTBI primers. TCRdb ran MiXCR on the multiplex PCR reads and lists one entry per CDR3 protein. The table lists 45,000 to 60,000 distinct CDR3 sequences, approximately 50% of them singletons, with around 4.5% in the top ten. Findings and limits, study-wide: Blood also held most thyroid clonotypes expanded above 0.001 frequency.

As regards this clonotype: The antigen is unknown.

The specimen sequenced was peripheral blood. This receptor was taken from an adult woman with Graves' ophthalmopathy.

CDR3 bases: TGTGCCAGTAGTATCGGAACTGCAGGGGATGGCTACACCATATATTTT. It translates to CASSIGTAGDGYTIYF. The V call is TRBV19, the J call TRBJ1-3; perhaps TRBD1 as D (6 bases). The CDR3 loop spans 16 amino acids. The germline V and J ends were trimmed by 3 bases and 8 bases, with 20 bases remaining between them. Germline lookup yields CDR1 LNHDA and CDR2 SQIVND (reference sequence).